Below, 16 T cell receptor beta chains from the same sample are listed, as sequenced in a study of PD-1 blockade in classical Hodgkin lymphoma. Libraries were prepared by immunoSEQ multiplex PCR; TCRdb keeps only in-frame clonotypes and omits some of them. The sample shows some 11,000 clones, roughly three quarters of them seen only once. Each patient experienced a relapse that followed autologous stem cell transplantation, and brentuximab vedotin exposure varied. Material: peripheral blood mononuclear cells (PBMCs), obtained at baseline. Receptors were obtained from a human donor with classical Hodgkin lymphoma.

V is TRBV7-9 and J is TRBJ2-5; TRBD1 agrees at 7 bases. V dropped 1 base and J dropped 3; count of bases not matched to a gene: 5. CDR3 size: 15 residues. Germline CDR1 reads SEHNR; CDR2 reads FQNEAQ (reference sequence). The CDR3 protein is CASSLGSGGEETQYF. In DNA, the CDR3 is TGTGCCAGCAGCTTAGGCTCAGGGGGTGAAGAGACCCAGTACTTC.

V is TRBV6-1 and J is TRBJ2-7, with D hard to call. Per the germline V gene, CDR1 is MNHNS and CDR2 is SASEGT. V shed 4 bases and J shed 0 bases, with 1 base lying between them. The CDR3 sequence is 11 residues long. The CDR3 bases are TGTGCCAGCAGTGCCTCCTACGAGCAGTACTTC. Translated: CASSASYEQYF.

The chain has TRBV29-1 and TRBJ2-7; 13 positions agree with TRBD2. The CDR3 is 17 amino acids. Trimming took 4 bases from V and 2 from J; bases not matched to a gene: 11. CDR1 SQVTM and CDR2 ANQGSEA come from the germline V gene. CDR3 sequence reads: CSVGFGTSGMTAYEQYF. DNA for the CDR3: TGCAGCGTTGGTTTCGGGACTAGCGGGATGACGGCCTACGAGCAGTACTTC.

The table lists this clone with a count of one. V usage is TRBV7-9 and J usage is TRBJ2-7, with D maybe TRBD1 (6 bases). V dropped 4 bases and J dropped 1 base, with 11 bases sitting between them. The CDR3 is 14 amino acids. Germline loops: CDR1 SEHNR, CDR2 FQNEAQ (reference sequence). The DNA for the CDR3 is TGTGCCAGCAGCTCAGACAGGATTTCCTACGAGCAGTACTTC. Translating gives CASSSDRISYEQYF.

This clone was counted once. V and J are TRBV5-1 and TRBJ1-4, with a tentative D call TRBD1 (5 bases). V was cut by 0 bases and J by 7 bases, with 13 bases left in between. This CDR3 contains 15 residues. Germline values: CDR1 SGHRS, CDR2 YFSETQ. The CDR3 coding sequence is TGCGCCAGCAGCTTGGTTGGGCAGGGAGGTGAAAAACTGTTTTTT. This sequence encodes CASSLVGQGGEKLFF.

The chain combines TRBV5-6 with TRBJ2-7, with D tentatively TRBD1 or TRBD2 (5 bases each). V was pared by 0 bases and J by 4 bases, with 11 bases between. The germline V gene has CDR1 SGHDT and CDR2 YYEEEE. The CDR3 spans 14 residues. As DNA, the CDR3 is TGTGCCAGCAGCTTGGACCAGGGACGGTACGAGCAGTACTTC. Translating it yields CASSLDQGRYEQYF.

The chain links TRBV28 to TRBJ1-5; D is undetermined. The ends were cut back, 1 base at V and 2 bases at J, with 12 bases in the middle. The CDR3 spans 16 residues. The germline gives CDR1 MDHEN, CDR2 SYDVKM. The CDR3 reads CASSLSHGGGNQPQHF. The DNA for the CDR3 is TGTGCCAGCAGTTTATCCCACGGCGGGGGCAATCAGCCCCAGCATTTT.

The rearrangement joins TRBV29-1 to TRBJ2-1; 8 bases are shared with TRBD2. Trimming removed 3 bases from V and 8 bases from J; junction bases left unmatched: 3. Germline V lookup: CDR1 SQVTM, CDR2 ANQGSEA. The CDR3 consists of 12 residues. The CDR3 reads CSVDRGGDEQFF. The CDR3 nucleotides read TGCAGCGTTGACCGGGGGGGGGATGAGCAGTTCTTC.

The chain carries TRBV19 and TRBJ1-5, with D hard to call. Trimming left V 3 bases short and J 5 bases short, with 11 bases between. CDR1 is LNHDA, CDR2 SQIVND, per germline (reference sequence). The CDR3 sequence is 14 residues long. CDR3 in DNA: TGTGCCAGTAGTATTTCGGACGGTGATCAGCCCCAGCATTTT. Its protein product is CASSISDGDQPQHF.

This chain connects TRBV19 to TRBJ1-4, with TRBD1 matching over 7 bases. In germline, CDR1 is LNHDA, CDR2 SQIVND (reference sequence). The ends lost 4 bases at V and 0 bases at J; junction bases unmatched: 5. The CDR3 is made up of 16 amino acids. The CDR3 coding sequence is TGTGCCAGTAGTAAGGGACAGTCCACAACTAATGAAAAACTGTTTTTT. Its translation is CASSKGQSTTNEKLFF.

This clone was seen only a few times. Other DNA sequences from this sample encode an identical CDR3 as well. For the CDR3, the DNA is TGTGCCAGTAGTATCGGGGGCAGCTATGGCTACACCTTC. Protein product: CASSIGGSYGYTF. The V call is TRBV19, the J call TRBJ1-2; D might be TRBD1 (6 bases). This CDR3 contains 13 residues. CDR1 is LNHDA, CDR2 SQIVND, per germline (reference sequence). V shed 3 bases and J shed 4 bases, with 9 bases lying between them.

The V gene is TRBV15, the J gene TRBJ2-3; D is perhaps TRBD2 (5 bases). Trimming left V 1 base short and J 3 bases short, with 8 bases between. The V gene's germline CDR1 is LNHNV and CDR2 YYDKDF (reference sequence). This CDR3 contains 14 residues. CDR3 protein: CATSRGGATDTQYF. The CDR3 DNA follows: TGTGCCACCAGCAGAGGGGGAGCTACAGATACGCAGTATTTT.

This clone was recorded once. The rearrangement joins TRBV4-1 to TRBJ2-7; TRBD2 matches at 8 bases. V dropped 4 bases and J dropped 7; count of bases not matched to a gene: 15. In germline, CDR1 is MGHRA, CDR2 YSYEKL. The CDR3 is 16 residues long. Here the CDR3 DNA reads TGCGCCAGCAGCCGGGACCCGGGACTAGGAAAAGGGGAGCAGTACTTC. It yields the protein CASSRDPGLGKGEQYF.

This rearrangement joins TRBV15 to TRBJ2-5; D not certain. The end of the DNA aligns better with TRBJ2-7, so the J call may be wrong. From germline, CDR1 is LNHNV and CDR2 YYDKDF (reference sequence). The CDR3 length is 12 residues. CDR3 sequence reads: CATSRHNYEQYF. The CDR3 region has the DNA TGTGCCACCAGCAGACACAACTACGAGCAGTACTTC.

The chain uses TRBV7-2 and TRBJ2-1; possible D gene TRBD1, 6 bases. Trimming stripped 1 base from V and 0 bases from J, with 10 bases between. CDR1 SGHTA and CDR2 FQGNSA come from the germline V gene. This CDR3 spans 16 amino acids. The CDR3: CASSLEVGGSYNEQFF. The DNA for the CDR3 is TGTGCCAGCAGCTTAGAAGTAGGGGGCTCCTACAATGAGCAGTTCTTC.

The chain couples TRBV6-6 to TRBJ2-1, with 7 bases that match TRBD2. This CDR3 has 14 residues. Germline values: CDR1 MNHNY, CDR2 SVGAGI (reference sequence). With V trimmed by 7 bases and J by 5 bases, 8 bases remained unmatched. CDR3 loop: CASITGGSHNEQFF. The CDR3 nucleotides read TGTGCCAGCATAACTGGCGGGAGTCACAATGAGCAGTTCTTC.